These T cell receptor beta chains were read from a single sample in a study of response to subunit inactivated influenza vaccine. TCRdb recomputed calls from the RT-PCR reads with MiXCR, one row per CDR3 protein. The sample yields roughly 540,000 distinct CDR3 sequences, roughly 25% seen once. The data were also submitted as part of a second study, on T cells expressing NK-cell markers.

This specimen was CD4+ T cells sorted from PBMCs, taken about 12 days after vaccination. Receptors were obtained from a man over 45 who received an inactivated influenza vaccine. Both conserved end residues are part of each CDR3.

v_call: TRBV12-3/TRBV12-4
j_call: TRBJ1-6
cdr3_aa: CASSVTYSSSPLHF

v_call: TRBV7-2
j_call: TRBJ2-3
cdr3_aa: CASSQPGLAGVPDTQYF

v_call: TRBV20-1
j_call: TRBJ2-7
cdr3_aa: CSARVTNSYEQYF

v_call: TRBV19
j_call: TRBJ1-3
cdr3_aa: CATRTAMSSGNTIYF

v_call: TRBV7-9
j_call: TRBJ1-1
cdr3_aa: CASSLSARTEAFF

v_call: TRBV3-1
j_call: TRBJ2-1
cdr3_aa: CASSPSRVPYNEQFF

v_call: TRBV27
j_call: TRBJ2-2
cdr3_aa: CASSLGWFVNTGELFF

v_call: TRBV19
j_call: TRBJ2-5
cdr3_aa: CASSARDRVRETQYF

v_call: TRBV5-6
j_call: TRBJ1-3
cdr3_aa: CASSRTGIGSGNTIYF

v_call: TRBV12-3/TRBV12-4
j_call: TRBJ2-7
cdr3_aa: CASNPSLAGGPLSYEQYF

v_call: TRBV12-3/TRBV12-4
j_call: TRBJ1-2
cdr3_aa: CASSLSLTGTNYGYTF

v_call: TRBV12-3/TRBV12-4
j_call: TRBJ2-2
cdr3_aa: CASSYGATGELFF

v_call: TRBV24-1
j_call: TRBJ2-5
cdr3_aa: CATAIGIEETQYF

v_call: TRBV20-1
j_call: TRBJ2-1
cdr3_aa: CSATSGSAANEQFF

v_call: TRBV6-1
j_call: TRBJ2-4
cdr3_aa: CASSDTGLAKNIQYF

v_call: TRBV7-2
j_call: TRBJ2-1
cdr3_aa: CASSLGTGFEQFF

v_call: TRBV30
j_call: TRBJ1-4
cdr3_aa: CAWRYGGLANEKLFF

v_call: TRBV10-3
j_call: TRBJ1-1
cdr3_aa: CATKLDRGTPNTEAFF

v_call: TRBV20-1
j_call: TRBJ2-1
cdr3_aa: CSAYWASSYNEQFF

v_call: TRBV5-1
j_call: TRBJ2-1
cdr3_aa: CASSLAPRGGYNEQFF

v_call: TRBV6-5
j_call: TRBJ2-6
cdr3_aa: CASSYSTGDTGANVLTF

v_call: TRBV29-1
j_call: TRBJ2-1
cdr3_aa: CSVGHRGEQFF

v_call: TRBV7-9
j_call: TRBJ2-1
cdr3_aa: CASSSPGLGRNEQFF

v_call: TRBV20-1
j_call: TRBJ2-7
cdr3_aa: CSAPGWQGVNEQYF

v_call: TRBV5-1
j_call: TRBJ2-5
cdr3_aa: CASSLEGAPSFQETQYF

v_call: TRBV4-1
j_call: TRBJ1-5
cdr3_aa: CASSDRVGQPQHF

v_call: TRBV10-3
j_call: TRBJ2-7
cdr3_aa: CAISEADYEQYF

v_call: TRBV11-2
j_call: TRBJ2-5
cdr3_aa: CASSLDRSSGGAGVVETQYF

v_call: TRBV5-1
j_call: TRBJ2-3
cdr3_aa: CASSGRLATDTQYF

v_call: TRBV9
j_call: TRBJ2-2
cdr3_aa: CASSVDRGELFF

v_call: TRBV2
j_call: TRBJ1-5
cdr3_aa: CASSPQGGKQPQHF

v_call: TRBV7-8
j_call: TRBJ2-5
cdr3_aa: CASSPTRRTRGGQETQYF

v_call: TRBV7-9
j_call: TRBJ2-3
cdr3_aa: CASSLPSNTDTQYF

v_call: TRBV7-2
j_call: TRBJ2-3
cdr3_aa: CASSLALTSGGATDTQYF

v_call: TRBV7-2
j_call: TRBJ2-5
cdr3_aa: CASGRGPQETQYF

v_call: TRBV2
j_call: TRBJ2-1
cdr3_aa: CASSFTSGGVNEQFF

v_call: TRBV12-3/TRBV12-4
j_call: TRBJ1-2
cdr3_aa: CASTRGRAYGYTF

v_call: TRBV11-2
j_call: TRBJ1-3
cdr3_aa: CASSWPPRLNTIYF

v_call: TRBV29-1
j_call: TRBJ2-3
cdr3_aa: CSVGVAGATDTQYF

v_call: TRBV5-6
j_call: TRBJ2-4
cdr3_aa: CASSLPWDNNIQYF

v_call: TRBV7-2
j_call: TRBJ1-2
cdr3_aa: CASSLAEWGYTF

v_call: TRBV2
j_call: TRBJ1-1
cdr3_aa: CASSKGRGEAFF

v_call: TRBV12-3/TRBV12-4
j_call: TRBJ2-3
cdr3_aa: CASSFFRGRDTDTQYF

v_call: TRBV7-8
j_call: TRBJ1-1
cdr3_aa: CASSLARGHTEAFF

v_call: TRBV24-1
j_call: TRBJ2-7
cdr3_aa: CATSDSLRDRQYF

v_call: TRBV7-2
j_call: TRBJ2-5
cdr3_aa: CASSLWGGRAETQYF

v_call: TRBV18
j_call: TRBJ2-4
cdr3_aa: CASSPLYAWDIQYF

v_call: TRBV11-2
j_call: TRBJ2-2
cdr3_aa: CASSYTGTGFLGENTGELFF

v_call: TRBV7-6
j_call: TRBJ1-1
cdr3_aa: CASSLEAAAFTEAFF

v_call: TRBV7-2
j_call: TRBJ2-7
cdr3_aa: CASSPGREQYF

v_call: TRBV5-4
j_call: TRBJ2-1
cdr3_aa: CASSGVTSGMSAEQFF

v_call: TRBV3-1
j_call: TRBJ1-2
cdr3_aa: CASSRTFIGGGYTF

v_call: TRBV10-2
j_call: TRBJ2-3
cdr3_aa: CASSTGLANALYTDTQYF

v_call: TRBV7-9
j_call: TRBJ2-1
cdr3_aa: CASSLTSRNEQFF

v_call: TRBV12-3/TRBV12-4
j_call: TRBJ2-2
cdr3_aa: CASSPARGENTGELFF

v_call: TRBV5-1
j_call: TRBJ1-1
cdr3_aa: CASSPAGGTEAFF

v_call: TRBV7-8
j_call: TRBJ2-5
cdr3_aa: CASSYGHPQETQYF

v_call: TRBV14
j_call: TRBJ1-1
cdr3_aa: CASSQVLGNTEAFF

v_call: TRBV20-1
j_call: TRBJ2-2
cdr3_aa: CSARGGTSRDTGELFF